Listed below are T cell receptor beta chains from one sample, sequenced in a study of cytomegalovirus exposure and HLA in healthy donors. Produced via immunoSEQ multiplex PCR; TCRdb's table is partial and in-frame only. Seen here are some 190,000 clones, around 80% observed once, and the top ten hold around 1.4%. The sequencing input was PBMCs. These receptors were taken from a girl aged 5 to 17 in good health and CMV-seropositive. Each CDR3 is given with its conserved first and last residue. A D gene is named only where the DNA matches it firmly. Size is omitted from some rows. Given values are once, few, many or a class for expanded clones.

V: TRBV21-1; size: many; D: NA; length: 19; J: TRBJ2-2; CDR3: CASSKSSASGTSGTGELFF; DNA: TGTGCCAGCAGCAAATCTTCGGCTAGCGGGACTTCGGGCACCGGGGAGCTGTTTTTT
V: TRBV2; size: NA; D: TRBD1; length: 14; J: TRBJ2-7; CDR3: CASSVYRGVYEQYF; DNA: TGTGCCAGCAGTGTATACAGGGGGGTCTACGAGCAGTACTTC
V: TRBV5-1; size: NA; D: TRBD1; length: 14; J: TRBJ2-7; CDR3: CASSPGQGPWEQYF; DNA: TGCGCCAGCAGCCCGGGACAGGGCCCTTGGGAGCAGTACTTC
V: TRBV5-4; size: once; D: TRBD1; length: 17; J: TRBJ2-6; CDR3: CASRAGGQVSGANVLTF; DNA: TGTGCCAGCCGAGCCGGGGGACAGGTCTCTGGGGCCAACGTCCTGACTTTC
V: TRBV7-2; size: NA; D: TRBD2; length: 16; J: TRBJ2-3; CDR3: CASSLATSGRTDTQYF; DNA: TGTGCCAGCAGCTTAGCGACTAGCGGGAGGACAGATACGCAGTATTTT
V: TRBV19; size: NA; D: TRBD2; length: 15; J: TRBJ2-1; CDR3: CASRNSGRTYNEQFF; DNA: TGTGCCAGTAGGAATAGCGGGAGGACCTACAATGAGCAGTTCTTC
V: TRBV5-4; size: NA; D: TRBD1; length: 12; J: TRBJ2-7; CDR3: CASGDREYEQYF; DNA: TGTGCCAGCGGGGACAGGGAGTACGAGCAGTACTTC
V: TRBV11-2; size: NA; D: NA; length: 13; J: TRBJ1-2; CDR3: CASSPRRGDGYTF; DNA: TGTGCCAGCAGCCCGCGACGGGGGGATGGCTACACCTTC
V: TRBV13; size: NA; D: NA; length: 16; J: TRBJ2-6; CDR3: CASSSLFFSGANVLTF; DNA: TGTGCCAGCAGCTCCCTATTTTTCTCTGGGGCCAACGTCCTGACTTTC
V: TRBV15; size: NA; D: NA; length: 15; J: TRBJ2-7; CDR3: CATSRDISGLYEQYF; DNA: TGTGCCACCAGCAGAGATATTTCGGGGTTGTACGAGCAGTACTTC
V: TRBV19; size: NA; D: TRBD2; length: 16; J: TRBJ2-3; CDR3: CASSQTSGSVPDTQYF; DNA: TGTGCCAGTAGTCAGACTAGCGGGAGCGTCCCAGATACGCAGTATTTT
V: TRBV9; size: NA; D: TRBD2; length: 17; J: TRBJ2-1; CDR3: CASSVGGTSISYNEQFF; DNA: TGTGCCAGCAGCGTAGGAGGGACTAGCATCTCCTACAATGAGCAGTTCTTC
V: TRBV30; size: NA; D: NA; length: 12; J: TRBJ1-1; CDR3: CAYGQQNTEAFF; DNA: TGTGCCTACGGACAGCAGAACACTGAAGCTTTCTTT
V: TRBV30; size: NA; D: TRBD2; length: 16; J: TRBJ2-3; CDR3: CAWSVQTSGYTDTQYF; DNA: TGTGCCTGGAGTGTACAAACTAGCGGGTACACAGATACGCAGTATTTT
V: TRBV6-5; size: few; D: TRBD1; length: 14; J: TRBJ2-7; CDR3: CASSPGTGRYEQYF; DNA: TGTGCCAGCAGCCCCGGGACAGGGAGGTACGAGCAGTACTTC
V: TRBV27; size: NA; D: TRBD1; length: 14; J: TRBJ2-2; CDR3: CASTPGQTTGELFF; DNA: TGTGCCAGCACTCCGGGACAGACCACCGGGGAGCTGTTTTTT
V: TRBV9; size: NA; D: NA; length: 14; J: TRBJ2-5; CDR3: CASSPRTAEETQYF; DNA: TGTGCCAGCAGCCCCCGGACAGCAGAAGAGACCCAGTACTTC
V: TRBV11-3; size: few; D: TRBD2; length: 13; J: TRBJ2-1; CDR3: CASSLGLAGVQFF; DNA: TGTGCCAGCAGCTTAGGACTAGCGGGAGTGCAGTTCTTC